The clone carrying this T cell receptor (beta chain) was counted only a few times. As yet, its antigen is unknown. Researchers ran immunoSEQ v3.0 at survey level. For every sample, sequencing targeted about 35,000-50,000 T-cell genomes. The table came from immunoSEQ multiplex PCR; TCRdb's copy has only in-frame clones and leaves some out. Altogether under 30,000 clones are present, roughly 78% being singletons, with the ten largest covering under 8.5%. These data originate in a study of long-term antiretroviral therapy in people with HIV. Study-level results: Transplant-donor-level diversity was not reached after ART, though diversity increased.

Germline assignment: CDR1 MDHEN and CDR2 SYDVKM. The CDR3 loop spans 14 amino acids. Trimming removed 2 bases at V and 4 bases at J, with 11 bases between. The clonotype originates from a man aged 40-49 years with HIV. The chain links TRBV28 to TRBJ1-2; a weak D match, TRBD1 (6 bases). The input for sequencing was unsorted PBMCs, taken 0.3 years after starting antiretroviral therapy. The CDR3 is CASSLGGPGYGYTF. CDR3 nucleotide sequence: TGTGCCAGCAGTTTAGGGGGGCCGGGCTATGGCTACACCTTC.